Here is one T cell receptor (beta chain) with its context. Its antigen remains unidentified. Other DNA sequences within the sample encode an identical CDR3. The data stem from a study of a mutant IDH1 vaccine in newly diagnosed glioma. Repertoires were generated with immunoSEQ multiplex PCR, while TCRdb's copy carries only in-frame clones and drops some. The table shows roughly 54,000 clones, with less than 90% occurring only once. Trimming removed 0 bases from V and 0 bases from J; junction bases left unmatched: 3. Germline V gives CDR1 SEHNR, CDR2 FQNEAQ (reference sequence). CDR3 length equals 17 residues. Documented time point: week 35, safety follow-up. Each dose delivered 300 ug of mutant IDH1 20-mer peptide subcutaneously with imiquimod.

This sequence was found in a woman younger than 30 with glioma. The material sequenced was PBMCs, taken from a glioma patient whose treatment included an IDH1 peptide vaccine. The chain links TRBV7-9 to TRBJ2-1; TRBD1 matches at 9 bases. CDR3 protein: CASSLALGQGSYNEQFF. The DNA for the CDR3 is TGTGCCAGCAGCTTAGCCCTGGGACAGGGCTCCTACAATGAGCAGTTCTTC.